This T cell receptor (beta chain) stems from a study of blood T cell repertoires in COVID-19. The CDR3 is 14 amino acids. Germline loops: CDR1 ENHRY, CDR2 SYGVKD. V was clipped by 4 bases and J by 2 bases; unmatched bases: 2. The method was immunoSEQ multiplex PCR; TCRdb's version includes in-frame clones alone and lacks a portion of them. Here the sample spans 150,000 to 200,000 clones, 75% to 90% being singletons. This TCR came from a man aged 40-55 years with acute or convalescent COVID-19. Source material: peripheral blood. The V and J genes are TRBV10-3 and TRBJ1-2, with 9 positions matching TRBD1. Here the CDR3 DNA reads TGTGCCATCAGTGGGGACAGGGAGAACTATGGCTACACCTTC. Translating it yields CAISGDRENYGYTF.